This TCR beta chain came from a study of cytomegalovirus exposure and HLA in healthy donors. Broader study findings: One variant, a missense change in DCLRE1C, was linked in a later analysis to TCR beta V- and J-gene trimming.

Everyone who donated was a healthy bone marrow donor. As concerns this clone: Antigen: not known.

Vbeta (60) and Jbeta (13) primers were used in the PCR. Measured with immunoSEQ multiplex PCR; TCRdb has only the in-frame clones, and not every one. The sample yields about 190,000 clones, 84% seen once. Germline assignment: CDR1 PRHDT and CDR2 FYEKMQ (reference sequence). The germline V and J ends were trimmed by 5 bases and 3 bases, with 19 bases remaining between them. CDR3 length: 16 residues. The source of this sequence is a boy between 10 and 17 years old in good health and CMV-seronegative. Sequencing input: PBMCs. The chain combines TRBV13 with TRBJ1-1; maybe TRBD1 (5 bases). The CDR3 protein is CASSQRGPGVYTEAFF. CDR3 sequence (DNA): TGTGCCAGCAGCCAGAGGGGACCGGGGGTCTACACTGAAGCTTTCTTT.